This TCR beta chain was recorded in a study of CD8+ T cells in alopecia areata. Germline assignment: CDR1 SQVTM and CDR2 ANQGSEA. The V and J ends lost 7 bases and 1 base, in that order; junction bases with no gene match: 3. This CDR3 is built from 12 residues. For this clone: Other nucleotide sequences in the sample specify the same CDR3.

Following extraction, RNA underwent reverse transcription to cDNA, which served as the sequencing template. Clones were sequenced by immunoSEQ multiplex PCR, and TCRdb holds only the in-frame ones, with some missing. The sample gives under 300,000 clones, roughly 63% of which show up once; 0.9% to 0.95% is in the top ten. The treatment was: oral pan-JAK inhibitor, 5-10 mg twice daily. This TCR was sampled from a human donor with alopecia areata. The V and J genes are TRBV29-1 and TRBJ2-5; TRBD1 matches 7 bases. Sequenced here: CD4+ T cells sorted from blood, sampled at roughly week 53, from a patient treated with tofacitinib. The CDR3 coding sequence is TGCAGCGCCCGGGACAGCCAAGAGACCCAGTACTTC. Its protein product is CSARDSQETQYF.